The 27 T cell receptor beta chains presented below share a single source sample, sequenced in a study of beta chain features in type 1 diabetes. Expressed TCRB transcripts were sequenced because the isolated RNA had all been reverse transcribed beforehand. Here immunoSEQ multiplex PCR was the method, and the copy in TCRdb shows in-frame clones only, minus some. The sample includes approximately 470,000 clones, approximately 30% seen only once; the top ten take around 0.065%. Specimen: naive CD4+ T cells from blood. The receptors derive from a man aged 18 to 29 in good health.

There are a few counts of this clone. The chain uses TRBV7-2 and TRBJ2-1; maybe TRBD1 (6 bases). This CDR3 has 17 residues. Germline loops: CDR1 SGHTA, CDR2 FQGNSA. The V gene lost 5 bases and the J gene lost 0 bases, with 17 bases spanning the gap. CDR3 sequence reads: CASSRLQGTRSYNEQFF. CDR3 nucleotide sequence: TGTGCCAGCAGCCGCTTGCAGGGGACCCGCTCCTACAATGAGCAGTTCTTC.

On this clone itself: The same CDR3 can be traced to other DNA sequences in this sample. The chain joins TRBV7-2 to TRBJ2-2, with D unclear. CDR3 length: 13 residues. V was clipped by 1 base and J by 4 bases, with 4 bases between them. From germline, CDR1 is SGHTA and CDR2 FQGNSA. This chain's CDR3 is CASSLVSTGELFF. CDR3 nucleotides: TGTGCCAGCAGCTTAGTGTCCACCGGGGAGCTGTTTTTT.

The chain uses TRBV7-2 and TRBJ2-7, with 14 bases lining up with TRBD2. Germline V gene data show CDR1 as SGHTA and CDR2 as FQGNSA. V was clipped by 3 bases and J by 0 bases; unmatched bases: 1. The CDR3 is 16 residues long. In DNA form, the CDR3 reads TGTGCCAGCAGCTTTGGACTAGCGGGAGGCTCCTACGAGCAGTACTTC. Translation gives CASSFGLAGGSYEQYF.

The rearrangement uses TRBV30 and TRBJ2-1; 9 nucleotides match TRBD1. V was pared by 2 bases and J by 4 bases, with 12 bases of the junction left unmatched. Germline CDR1 and CDR2: GTSNPN and SVGIG (reference sequence). The CDR3 is made up of 17 amino acids. CDR3 sequence (DNA): TGTGCCTGGAGTATTTCCCGGACAGGGGCGACGTACAATGAGCAGTTCTTC. Translated, it gives CAWSISRTGATYNEQFF. Drawing the rest from reference TRBV30 and TRBJ2-1, the complete variable domain is SQTIHQWPATLVQPVGSPLSLECTVEGTSNPNLYWYRQAAGRGLQLLFYSVGIGQISSEVPQNLSASRPQDRQFILSSKKLLLSDSGFYLCAWSISRTGATYNEQFFGPGTRLTVL.

This clone was seen a handful of times. V usage is TRBV7-2 and J usage is TRBJ2-4; TRBD2 aligns across 7 bases. After removal of 1 base from V and 12 bases from J, the junction contained 6 bases not matched to a gene. The CDR3 loop spans 13 amino acids. CDR1 is SGHTA, CDR2 FQGNSA, per germline. This chain's CDR3 is CASSLVVERDQYF. CDR3 nucleotide sequence: TGTGCCAGCAGCTTAGTGGTGGAGCGGGATCAGTACTTC.

The chain combines TRBV14 with TRBJ2-2; 8 bases match TRBD1. The trim removed 4 bases at V and 1 base at J, leaving 5 bases unmatched. CDR3 length: 16 residues. CDR1 and CDR2 (germline): SGHDN, FVKESK. The CDR3 reads CASSRDRFLNTGELFF. In nucleotides, the CDR3 is TGTGCCAGCAGCCGGGACAGGTTCCTGAACACCGGGGAGCTGTTTTTT.

This clone was detected a few times. V usage is TRBV4-1 and J usage is TRBJ1-5, with D hard to call. Trimming shortened V by 3 bases and J by 3 bases, and 9 bases separated the two germline ends. The germline V gene has CDR1 MGHRA and CDR2 YSYEKL. This CDR3 is 14 amino acids long. CDR3 sequence (DNA): TGCGCCAGCAGCCACCTCGGACTCAATCAGCCCCAGCATTTT. This gives the protein CASSHLGLNQPQHF.

The chain carries TRBV29-1 and TRBJ2-7; D may correspond to TRBD1 or TRBD2 (5 bases each). CDR3 size: 14 residues. V gave up 3 bases and J gave up 0 bases, with 12 bases separating them. CDR1 is SQVTM, CDR2 ANQGSEA, per germline. The CDR3 DNA follows: TGCAGCGTTGAGACCGGGACGTACTCCTACGAGCAGTACTTC. Protein product: CSVETGTYSYEQYF.

There are a few counts of this clone. V and J are TRBV30 and TRBJ2-5, with D tentatively TRBD2 (6 bases). The V end lost 5 bases, the J end lost 5 bases, and 18 bases lay between the germline ends. CDR3 size: 14 residues. Germline V CDR1 and CDR2: GTSNPN, SVGIG (reference sequence). CDR3: CAWDEGPGRETQYF. In DNA form, the CDR3 reads TGTGCCTGGGACGAGGGACCAGGGAGGGAGACCCAGTACTTC.

V is TRBV5-1 and J is TRBJ2-1, with D perhaps TRBD2 (6 bases). CDR3 size: 15 residues. Trimming cost V 4 bases and J 3 bases, with 14 bases left between them. Germline V gives CDR1 SGHRS, CDR2 YFSETQ. This CDR3 is CASSGAGESYNEQFF. As DNA, the CDR3 is TGCGCCAGCAGCGGAGCGGGTGAAAGCTACAATGAGCAGTTCTTC.

This clone was observed a handful of times. The chain uses TRBV9 and TRBJ2-3; the match to TRBD2 covers 9 bases. In germline, CDR1 is SGDLS, CDR2 YYNGEE. This CDR3 is built from 14 residues. The J segment lost 5 bases and the V segment lost 1 base, leaving 2 bases of the junction unmatched. CDR3 coding DNA: TGTGCCAGCAGCGTACGCGGGAGGGAAGATACGCAGTATTTT. It yields the protein CASSVRGREDTQYF.

The sample holds a few counts of this clone. The CDR3 loop is CASSISGLAGGNEQFF. As DNA, the CDR3 is TGTGCCAGCAGCATATCGGGACTAGCGGGAGGCAATGAGCAGTTCTTC. This sequence joins TRBV9 and TRBJ2-1; 15 nucleotides align to TRBD2. With 4 bases clipped from V and 6 bases from J, the junction kept 5 bases outside the gene matches. CDR1 and CDR2 from the germline V gene are SGDLS and YYNGEE. This CDR3 is built from 16 residues.

V is TRBV30 and J is TRBJ1-5; 9 positions match TRBD1. Germline V gene lookup returns CDR1 GTSNPN and CDR2 SVGIG (reference sequence). This CDR3 contains 14 residues. Unmatched junction bases numbered 3, after V lost 2 bases and J lost 4 bases. CDR3 residues: CAWSKGTGNQPQHF. For the CDR3, the DNA is TGTGCCTGGAGTAAAGGGACAGGGAATCAGCCCCAGCATTTT.

This chain uses TRBV7-9 with TRBJ2-5, with a tentative D call TRBD2 (5 bases). The length of the CDR3 is 13 residues. Trimming cost V 3 bases and J 5 bases, with 10 bases left between them. Looked up from germline, CDR1 is SEHNR and CDR2 is FQNEAQ (reference sequence). DNA for the CDR3: TGTGCCAGCAGCTTCGGGTCGGGGGAGACCCAGTACTTC. Protein: CASSFGSGETQYF.

This clone appeared a few times. This rearrangement joins TRBV25-1 to TRBJ2-3, with 10 bases aligning to TRBD2. Trimming cost V 7 bases and J 8 bases; bases outside gene matches: 6. Germline V gene lookup returns CDR1 MGHDK and CDR2 SYGVNS. There are 13 residues in the CDR3. The CDR3 DNA sequence: TGTGCCAGCACTCCTAGCGGGAGTGGTACGCAGTATTTT. The encoded protein is CASTPSGSGTQYF.

This clone was observed a few times. The J gene is TRBJ1-4, the V gene TRBV7-2; unclear D gene. This CDR3 is 15 amino acids long. V was trimmed by 1 base and J by 5 bases, leaving 11 bases between them. CDR1 SGHTA and CDR2 FQGNSA come from the germline V gene. The CDR3 sequence: CASSLVLGPNEKLFF. Here the CDR3 DNA reads TGTGCCAGCAGCTTAGTACTGGGTCCGAATGAAAAACTGTTTTTT.

This clone has a handful of counts. V is TRBV7-6 and J is TRBJ2-1; 8 bases align to TRBD2. V gave up 5 bases and J gave up 7 bases; unmatched junction bases: 10. The CDR3 sequence is 15 residues long. Germline V CDR1 and CDR2: SGHVS, FNYEAQ. In DNA, the CDR3 is TGTGCCAGCAGCGGCGGGAAGGGCGGGAGGAATGAGCAGTTCTTC. It codes for CASSGGKGGRNEQFF.

The rearrangement uses TRBV30 and TRBJ1-5; no reliable D call. The V end was cut by 1 base, the J end by 4 bases, with 8 bases between. CDR3 length equals 13 residues. Per germline, CDR1 GTSNPN and CDR2 SVGIG (reference sequence). CDR3 protein: CAWSDSPNQPQHF. CDR3 bases: TGTGCCTGGAGTGACAGTCCTAATCAGCCCCAGCATTTT.

V and J are TRBV2 and TRBJ2-7; D not certain. The CDR3 loop spans 14 amino acids. V lost 5 bases and J lost 2, with 13 bases in between. CDR1 and CDR2 from the germline V gene are SNHLY and FYNNEI. Here the CDR3 reads CASSRTVVPYEQYF. The CDR3 DNA is TGTGCCAGCAGTCGGACGGTAGTTCCCTACGAGCAGTACTTC. Full variable domain (outside the CDR3, taken from reference TRBV2 and TRBJ2-7): EPEVTQTPSHQVTQMGQEVILRCVPISNHLYFYWYRQILGQKVEFLVSFYNNEISEKSEIFDDQFSVERPDGSNFTLKIRSTKLEDSAMYFCASSRTVVPYEQYFGPGTRLTVT.

The rearrangement joins TRBV21-1 to TRBJ2-7; TRBD1 was called by the table and not checked on the DNA. TRBV21-1 is a documented pseudogene. This CDR3 comprises 15 residues. CDR3 loop: CASDPQGPIPYEQYF. DNA for the CDR3: TGTGCCAGCGACCCACAGGGTCCAATCCCCTACGAGCAGTACTTC.

The genes are TRBV7-2 and TRBJ1-1, with D maybe TRBD1 (5 bases). This CDR3 contains 12 residues. Germline loops: CDR1 SGHTA, CDR2 FQGNSA. Trimming left V 5 bases short and J 4 bases short, with 8 bases between. The CDR3 protein is CASSRQGTEAFF. CDR3 nucleotide sequence: TGTGCCAGCAGCCGCCAGGGCACTGAAGCTTTCTTT.

This chain connects TRBV30 to TRBJ1-3; tentative D call: TRBD1 (5 bases). Germline lookup yields CDR1 GTSNPN and CDR2 SVGIG (reference sequence). Between the trimmed V and J ends, which lost 3 bases and 3 bases, there was a span of 12 bases. The CDR3 runs to 14 residues. The CDR3 here is CAWRKEGVGNTIYF. DNA for the CDR3: TGTGCCTGGAGAAAAGAAGGGGTTGGAAACACCATATATTTT.

In its sample, this clone was seen a few times. The chain has TRBV11-2 and TRBJ2-1; tentative D call: TRBD1 (6 bases). The ends were cut back, 4 bases at V and 4 bases at J, with 20 bases in the middle. This CDR3 has 17 amino acids. Germline CDR1 reads SGHAT; CDR2 reads FQNNGV. CDR3: CASSSSDRSFSYNEQFF. DNA of the CDR3: TGTGCCAGCAGCTCGTCAGACAGGAGCTTCTCTTACAATGAGCAGTTCTTC.

V and J are TRBV9 and TRBJ2-2; D is unresolved. The CDR3 sequence is 15 residues long. Germline V gene data show CDR1 as SGDLS and CDR2 as YYNGEE. Trimming removed 0 bases at V and 1 base at J, with 7 bases between. The chain's CDR3 is CASSVDQRNTGELFF. The CDR3 DNA reads TGTGCCAGCAGCGTAGATCAGCGGAACACCGGGGAGCTGTTTTTT.

This clone was seen a few times. V usage is TRBV5-4 and J usage is TRBJ2-5, with D perhaps TRBD2 (5 bases). Germline loops: CDR1 SGHNT, CDR2 YYREEE (reference sequence). The CDR3 spans 16 residues. Trimming shortened V by 1 base and J by 4 bases, and 17 bases separated the two germline ends. The CDR3 DNA is TGTGCCAGCAGCTTGACTAGTCAGAGAGCGCGAGAGACCCAGTACTTC. Protein: CASSLTSQRARETQYF.

CDR3 loop: CAVRRRTPTVSYEQYF. DNA for the CDR3: TGTGCCGTCCGAAGACGAACCCCGACAGTCTCCTACGAGCAGTACTTC. V and J are TRBV28 and TRBJ2-7; weak D call: TRBD1 (5 bases). The germline CDR1 and CDR2 sequences are MDHEN and SYDVKM. This CDR3 region has 16 residues. The V and J ends lost 11 bases and 0 bases respectively, with 23 bases between them.

The V and J genes are TRBV7-6 and TRBJ1-2; D call uncertain. CDR3 size: 12 residues. Germline V gene sequence: CDR1 SGHVS, CDR2 FNYEAQ. Deletions cut 1 base from V and 6 bases from J, with 6 bases between. CDR3 region: CASSLGRDGYTF. In nucleotides, the CDR3 is TGTGCCAGCAGCTTAGGGAGGGATGGCTACACCTTC.